This TCR beta chain was sequenced for a study of OX40 agonist ivuxolimab in advanced cancers. For the study at large: Patients in the trial were receiving intravenous ivuxolimab every 2 weeks, at doses of 0.01 to 10 mg/kg. Two cutaneous melanoma patients and one hepatocellular carcinoma patient, three in all, had partial responses.

V dropped 3 bases and J dropped 4; count of bases not matched to a gene: 3. The germline CDR1 and CDR2 sequences are SGHAT and FQNNGV. This CDR3 is 15 amino acids long. Profiled with immunoSEQ multiplex PCR; TCRdb holds only in-frame clones, not every one. This sample yields some 100,000 clones, of which 90% are seen a single time; about 0.29% belongs to the top ten. To note about this clone: Its target is not known.

Findings and limits, study-wide: At doses 0.1 to 3.0 mg/kg, CD4+ and CD8+ clones expanded.

This rearrangement joins TRBV11-2 to TRBJ2-5; TRBD2 matches at 12 bases. This receptor was identified in an adult with an advanced solid tumor such as melanoma, head and neck, liver or kidney cancer. The sequencing used CD4+ or CD8+ T cells sorted from blood, collected in a trial of the OX40 agonist ivuxolimab. CDR3 DNA sequence: TGTGCCAGCAGCTTGATGGGACTAGCGGGAGAGACCCAGTACTTC. It codes for CASSLMGLAGETQYF.